Listed below are T cell receptor beta chains from one sample, sequenced in a study of naive and memory T cell subsets. Via MiXCR, TCRdb re-called the UMI-ligation and nested PCR reads, giving one row per CDR3 protein. In the table there are 120,000 or so distinct CDR3 sequences, roughly 32% of which are singletons. Material for sequencing was central memory CD4+ T cells from blood. These receptors were taken from a human donor in good health. CDR3s include the opening cysteine and the closing phenylalanine or tryptophan. A D gene is named only where the DNA matches it firmly. Size is omitted from some rows. Given values are once, few, many or a class for expanded clones.

D gene	clone size	CDR3 length	J gene	V gene	CDR3 DNA	CDR3 protein
NA	NA	15	TRBJ1-4	TRBV12-3/TRBV12-4	TGTGCCAGCAGTTTCACGGGCGCCAGGGCGAAAAAACTGTTTTTT	CASSFTGARAKKLFF
TRBD2	NA	17	TRBJ2-6	TRBV19	TGTGCCAGTAGACCCATGGCGGGAGGAAGTGGGGCCAACGTCCTGACTTTC	CASRPMAGGSGANVLTF
NA	NA	14	TRBJ2-7	TRBV29-1	TGCAGCGTTCGAAGAAGAGAGACAGGCTACGAGCAGTACTTC	CSVRRRETGYEQYF
NA	NA	14	TRBJ2-7	TRBV18	TGTGCCAGCTCACCATCGGTACCCTCCTACGAGCAGTACTTC	CASSPSVPSYEQYF
TRBD1	few	14	TRBJ2-7	TRBV28	TGTGCCAGCGCTCGGACAGGGGTCACCTACGAGCAGTACTTC	CASARTGVTYEQYF
NA	NA	15	TRBJ2-7	TRBV11-3	TGTGCCAGCAGCCGTGGGAGTGGGAGCTCCTACGAGCAGTACTTC	CASSRGSGSSYEQYF
NA	NA	17	TRBJ2-4	TRBV3-1	TGTGCCAGCAGCCAAGTAGGTGGGGGAATAGCCAAAAACATTCAGTACTTC	CASSQVGGGIAKNIQYF
TRBD2	NA	17	TRBJ2-1	TRBV18	TGTGCCAGCTCACCGGGACTAGCGGGAGGGTCCGGCAATGAGCAGTTCTTC	CASSPGLAGGSGNEQFF
TRBD2	NA	17	TRBJ2-3	TRBV15	TGTGCCACCAGCACCCCCGGGTCGGGGGGGCGCACAGATACGCAGTATTTT	CATSTPGSGGRTDTQYF
TRBD1	NA	16	TRBJ1-2	TRBV18	TGTGCCAGCTCCCGAAAGACAGGGAGTGGGGACTATGGCTACACCTTC	CASSRKTGSGDYGYTF
TRBD2	NA	15	TRBJ2-7	TRBV28	TGTGCCAGCAGTCAGACTAGCGCAAGTTCCTACGAGCAGTACTTC	CASSQTSASSYEQYF
NA	NA	13	TRBJ2-4	TRBV12-3/TRBV12-4	TGTGCCAGCAGTCTGGGGCAGAAGGACATTCAGTACTTC	CASSLGQKDIQYF
TRBD1	NA	13	TRBJ1-2	TRBV4-3	TGCGCCAGCAGGCCCGGACAGGGGCATGGCTACACCTTC	CASRPGQGHGYTF